The rows below give T cell receptor beta chains drawn from one sample of a study of blood T cell repertoires in COVID-19. Sequencing used immunoSEQ multiplex PCR; TCRdb keeps in-frame clones, though not all of them. Of about 95,000 clones listed, about 80% were seen once; the top ten hold roughly 22%. The specimen was peripheral blood. The receptor source for this set is a human donor in a cohort sampled during active COVID-19. Each CDR3 is given with its conserved first and last residue. Fields, in order: clone size, V gene, J gene, D gene, CDR3 protein, CDR3 DNA. The D gene is left open where the match is weak. Size values are once, few and many counts, or a class for expanded clones, and some rows have none.

>NA|TRBV19|TRBJ2-7|TRBD2
CASSRRGGTGLAGVSYEQYF
TGTGCCAGTAGCCGCCGGGGGGGTACGGGACTAGCGGGAGTGTCCTACGAGCAGTACTTC
>NA|TRBV2|TRBJ1-5|TRBD1
CASRWGQPSNQPQHF
TGTGCCAGCAGATGGGGACAGCCGAGCAATCAGCCCCAGCATTTT
>NA|TRBV19|TRBJ1-5|NA
CASSPERVSNQPQHF
TGTGCCAGTAGTCCGGAGAGGGTTAGCAATCAGCCCCAGCATTTT
>NA|TRBV7-8|TRBJ1-2|NA
CASSISEARGYTF
TGTGCCAGCAGCATTTCAGAGGCTCGAGGCTACACCTTC
>NA|TRBV14|TRBJ1-2|TRBD1
CASSQPLPGQGAVGYTF
TGTGCCAGCAGCCAACCCTTACCGGGACAGGGGGCAGTTGGCTACACCTTC
>NA|TRBV3-1/TRBV3-2|TRBJ2-1|NA
CASSQEGQSDEQFF
TGTGCCAGCAGCCAAGAAGGACAGTCCGATGAGCAGTTCTTC
>NA|TRBV6-5|TRBJ2-7|TRBD2
CASSLAGTSYEQYF
TGTGCCAGCAGCCTAGCGGGTACCTCCTACGAGCAGTACTTC
>NA|TRBV28|TRBJ2-2|TRBD1
CASRRQGALTFTGELFF
TGTGCCAGCAGAAGACAGGGGGCTCTTACCTTCACCGGGGAGCTGTTTTTT
>NA|TRBV6-5|TRBJ2-4|NA
CASSSAGSKNIQYF
TGTGCCAGCAGTTCGGCAGGGTCCAAAAACATTCAGTACTTC
>NA|TRBV21-1|TRBJ2-5|NA
CASKQGQTQETQYF
TGTGCCAGCAAACAAGGACAGACCCAAGAGACCCAGTACTTC
>NA|TRBV24-1|TRBJ2-1|NA
CATRGTYNEQFF
TGTGCCACCAGAGGGACTTACAATGAGCAGTTCTTC
>NA|TRBV7-2|TRBJ1-1|NA
CASGLTSGNTEAFF
TGTGCCAGCGGATTGACATCGGGAAACACTGAAGCTTTCTTT
>once|TRBV7-8|TRBJ2-3|TRBD2
CASSPRASGRPSTDTQYF
TGTGCCAGCAGCCCCCGGGCTAGCGGGAGGCCTAGCACAGATACGCAGTATTTT
>NA|TRBV12-5|TRBJ1-5|TRBD1
CASGGPGTGSNQPQHF
TGTGCTAGTGGGGGACCCGGGACAGGTAGCAATCAGCCCCAGCATTTT
>NA|TRBV3-1/TRBV3-2|TRBJ2-1|TRBD2
CASSRGTTEGFF
TGTGCCAGCAGCCGCGGGACTACCGAGGGGTTCTTC
>NA|TRBV18|TRBJ2-2|TRBD1
CASSPQGTGPTGELFF
TGTGCCAGCTCACCCCAAGGGACAGGGCCCACCGGGGAGCTGTTTTTT
>NA|TRBV18|TRBJ2-1|TRBD2
CASSPQPGLAVPSSYNEQFF
TGTGCCAGCTCACCGCAACCGGGACTAGCGGTCCCGAGCTCCTACAATGAGCAGTTCTTC
>once|TRBV2|TRBJ1-2|NA
CASSDTGFPHGYTF
TGTGCCAGCAGTGACACGGGGTTCCCTCATGGCTACACCTTC
>NA|TRBV25-1|TRBJ2-1|TRBD1
CASSEPPGGTGFSNEQFF
TGTGCCAGCAGTGAACCCCCGGGCGGGACAGGGTTTTCTAATGAGCAGTTCTTC
>few|TRBV5-4|TRBJ2-7|NA
CASYSQDRGPYEQYF
TGTGCCAGCTATTCACAGGATCGAGGTCCCTACGAGCAGTACTTC
>few|TRBV7-8|TRBJ1-5|TRBD1
CASSSTGYQPQHF
TGTGCCAGCAGCTCGACAGGGTATCAGCCCCAGCATTTT
>NA|TRBV3-1/TRBV3-2|TRBJ2-7|NA
CASSRQVSYEQYF
TGTGCCAGCAGCAGACAGGTCTCCTACGAGCAGTACTTC
>NA|TRBV28|TRBJ2-7|NA
CASSTTPRSYEQYF
TGTGCCAGCAGTACGACACCTCGCTCCTACGAGCAGTACTTC
>NA|TRBV6-5|TRBJ2-7|TRBD2
CASSYIGGGTYEQYF
TGTGCCAGCAGTTACATCGGCGGGGGGACCTACGAGCAGTACTTC
>NA|TRBV19|TRBJ2-1|TRBD2
CASKASGSLTYNEQFF
TGTGCCAGTAAGGCGAGCGGGAGCTTAACCTACAATGAGCAGTTCTTC
>NA|TRBV6-1|TRBJ1-2|TRBD1
CASSEGVAGTGPYGYTF
TGTGCCAGCAGTGAAGGGGTCGCCGGGACAGGACCCTATGGCTACACCTTC
>few|TRBV6-5|TRBJ2-5|TRBD2
CASSYSSRGETQYF
TGTGCCAGCAGCTATTCCTCGCGGGGGGAGACCCAGTACTTC
>NA|TRBV29-1|TRBJ1-4|NA
CSVRYATNEKLFF
TGCAGCGTTCGGTATGCAACTAATGAAAAACTGTTTTTT
>NA|TRBV5-1|TRBJ2-5|TRBD2
CASSPGGPGETQYF
TGCGCCAGCAGCCCGGGGGGGCCCGGAGAGACCCAGTACTTC
>NA|TRBV29-1|TRBJ2-3|NA
CSVDRYTDTQYF
TGCAGCGTTGACAGATACACAGATACGCAGTATTTT
>NA|TRBV4-1|TRBJ1-1|NA
CASSQERLGRLGTEAFF
TGCGCCAGCAGCCAAGAACGATTAGGCAGGCTGGGCACTGAAGCTTTCTTT
>NA|TRBV7-2|TRBJ2-7|TRBD1
CASSSTGTGILEQYF
TGTGCCAGCAGCTCGACCGGGACAGGTATATTGGAGCAGTACTTC
>NA|TRBV27|TRBJ2-1|NA
CASMRRPYNEQFF
TGTGCCAGCATGAGGCGTCCCTACAATGAGCAGTTCTTC
>NA|TRBV30|TRBJ2-2|TRBD2
CAWSVTTGGAPGELFF
TGTGCCTGGAGTGTTACTACGGGGGGGGCCCCCGGGGAGCTGTTTTTT
>NA|TRBV25-1|TRBJ1-5|NA
CASSDARGGGNQPQHF
TGTGCCAGCAGTGACGCCCGGGGGGGTGGCAATCAGCCCCAGCATTTT